The 17 T cell receptor beta chains presented below share a single source sample, sequenced in a study of blood T cell repertoires in COVID-19. Sequenced by immunoSEQ multiplex PCR; TCRdb stores in-frame clones only, minus some. The table lists about 270,000 clones, more than 85% of them singletons, with approximately 3% in the top ten. Input material: PBMCs or T cells enriched from blood (not recorded which). The receptor set was obtained from a man in his forties who had been exposed to COVID-19.

V is TRBV3-1 (or the pseudogene TRBV3-2) and J is TRBJ1-2, with a weak D call TRBD1 (5 bases). Germline V gene lookup returns CDR1 LGHDT and CDR2 YNNKEL (reference sequence). V was pared by 1 base and J by 6 bases, with 9 bases between. This CDR3 is built from 13 residues. The CDR3: CASSQGVGDGYTF. As DNA, the CDR3 is TGTGCCAGCAGCCAAGGAGTAGGGGATGGCTACACCTTC.

This clone has just one count. This sequence joins TRBV9 and TRBJ2-2, with unresolved D. The ends were cut back, 1 base at V and 6 bases at J, with 7 bases in the middle. Germline V gene lookup returns CDR1 SGDLS and CDR2 YYNGEE. The CDR3 has 13 amino acids. DNA for the CDR3: TGTGCCAGCAGCGTATCATCGGCCGGGGAGCTGTTTTTT. Translation gives CASSVSSAGELFF.

The V call is TRBV24-1, the J call TRBJ2-5, with D possibly TRBD1 on 6 matching bases. This CDR3 contains 17 residues. Germline loops: CDR1 KGHDR, CDR2 SFDVKD. V was pared by 0 bases and J by 5 bases, with 18 bases between. CDR3: CATSDLNSNRAGETQYF. Here the CDR3 DNA reads TGTGCCACCAGTGATTTGAACTCAAACAGGGCAGGGGAGACCCAGTACTTC.

This chain joins TRBV7-6 and TRBJ2-1, with unresolved D. Trimming left V 5 bases short and J 8 bases short, with 25 bases between. The length of the CDR3 is 17 residues. Germline V gene data show CDR1 as SGHVS and CDR2 as FNYEAQ. CDR3 nucleotides: TGTGCCAGCAGCCCCTGGTCGCCTACAGCAGGTTTTGATGAGCAGTTCTTC. Its protein product is CASSPWSPTAGFDEQFF.

The chain carries TRBV30 and TRBJ2-5; 11 nucleotides match TRBD2. Looked up from germline, CDR1 is GTSNPN and CDR2 is SVGIG (reference sequence). CDR3 length: 14 residues. With 0 bases clipped from V and 5 bases from J, the junction kept 2 bases outside the gene matches. CDR3 sequence (DNA): TGTGCCTGGAGTGTCGGACTAGCGGGCGAGACCCAGTACTTC. Encoded protein: CAWSVGLAGETQYF. The whole variable domain, filled in from reference TRBV30 and TRBJ2-5, reads SQTIHQWPATLVQPVGSPLSLECTVEGTSNPNLYWYRQAAGRGLQLLFYSVGIGQISSEVPQNLSASRPQDRQFILSSKKLLLSDSGFYLCAWSVGLAGETQYFGPGTRLLVL.

V is TRBV5-4 and J is TRBJ2-3, with D perhaps matching TRBD2 (5 bases). The CDR3 length is 11 residues. Germline V gene sequence: CDR1 SGHNT, CDR2 YYREEE (reference sequence). The germline V and J ends were trimmed by 6 bases and 6 bases, with 8 bases remaining between them. The CDR3 reads CASTPGDTQYF. In nucleotides, the CDR3 is TGTGCCAGCACTCCGGGGGATACGCAGTATTTT.

V and J are TRBV5-1 and TRBJ2-1, with D perhaps TRBD2 (5 bases). Trimming removed 4 bases at V and 1 base at J, with 18 bases between. This CDR3 has 17 residues. Germline V lookup: CDR1 SGHRS, CDR2 YFSETQ. The CDR3 sequence: CASSQTPLGTSYNEQFF. CDR3 bases: TGCGCCAGCAGCCAGACCCCACTAGGTACATCCTACAATGAGCAGTTCTTC.

The chain couples TRBV7-6 to TRBJ2-1; the match to TRBD2 covers 9 bases. This CDR3 has 15 amino acids. The V gene end was trimmed by 1 base and the J gene end by 5 bases; junction bases not matched to a gene: 3. The germline CDR1 and CDR2 sequences are SGHVS and FNYEAQ. The CDR3 spells CASSLDGLANNEQFF. The CDR3 DNA sequence: TGTGCCAGCAGCTTAGACGGACTAGCGAACAATGAGCAGTTCTTC.

This clone was seen only a few times. The chain carries TRBV7-9 and TRBJ2-5; 9 bases map to TRBD1. V was clipped by 3 bases and J by 3 bases; unmatched bases: 8. The CDR3 spans 16 residues. Per germline, CDR1 SEHNR and CDR2 FQNEAQ (reference sequence). CDR3 bases: TGTGCCAGCAGCTTGCTCCTCGACAGGGGGAAAGAGACCCAGTACTTC. It encodes CASSLLLDRGKETQYF.

The chain uses TRBV24-1 and TRBJ2-5, with 8 nucleotides matching TRBD1. V lost 4 bases and J lost 1; bases outside the gene matches: 1. Looked up from germline, CDR1 is KGHDR and CDR2 is SFDVKD. The CDR3 length is 14 residues. The DNA of the CDR3 is TGTGCCACCAGTGAAACAGGGGGCCAAGAGACCCAGTACTTC. Its protein product is CATSETGGQETQYF.

This clone was detected once. The chain links TRBV4-1 to TRBJ2-3; TRBD2 matches 7 bases. With 1 base clipped from V and 2 bases from J, the junction kept 12 bases outside the gene matches. The CDR3 is made up of 18 amino acids. Germline loops: CDR1 MGHRA, CDR2 YSYEKL. The CDR3 coding sequence is TGCGCCAGCAGCCAAGTAACATCTGCGGGAGTGGACACAGATACGCAGTATTTT. Its translation: CASSQVTSAGVDTDTQYF.

This clone was counted once. V gene TRBV6-2 or TRBV6-3 combines with J gene TRBJ2-7, with 10 bases matching TRBD2. J gave up 3 bases and V 5 bases, and 10 bases lay outside the gene matches. The CDR3 length is 16 residues. Germline V gives CDR1 MNHEY, CDR2 SVGEGT. CDR3 sequence (DNA): TGTGCCAGCAGTCCCGGGACTAGCGAATTTAACTACGAGCAGTACTTC. Its protein is CASSPGTSEFNYEQYF.

The gene calls are TRBV4-3 and TRBJ1-2; perhaps TRBD1 as D (6 bases). V was trimmed by 0 bases and J by 7 bases, leaving 12 bases between them. Germline V gene data show CDR1 as LGHNA and CDR2 as YSLEER. This CDR3 comprises 14 residues. This CDR3 is CASSQEGAGSGYTF. CDR3 nucleotides: TGCGCCAGCAGCCAAGAGGGGGCGGGTTCTGGCTACACCTTC.

The chain links TRBV4-1 to TRBJ2-1, with 16 bases that match TRBD2. The trim removed 0 bases at V and 7 bases at J, leaving 3 bases unmatched. The CDR3 sequence is 17 residues long. In germline, CDR1 is MGHRA, CDR2 YSYEKL. As DNA, the CDR3 is TGCGCCAGCAGCCAAGAAGGGGGACTAGCGGGAGGGAATGAGCAGTTCTTC. This gives the protein CASSQEGGLAGGNEQFF.

The rearrangement joins TRBV11-2 to TRBJ1-1; D ambiguous. The CDR3 has 14 residues. Trimming took off 0 bases at V and 4 bases at J, with 9 bases between the two ends. Germline V gene sequence: CDR1 SGHAT, CDR2 FQNNGV. CDR3 in amino acids: CASSLEGQVTEAFF. The CDR3, as DNA: TGTGCCAGCAGCTTAGAAGGTCAGGTCACTGAAGCTTTCTTT.

This rearrangement joins TRBV30 to TRBJ1-2; 8 bases are a match to TRBD1. The V and J ends lost 3 bases and 8 bases, in that order; junction bases with no gene match: 8. CDR1 is GTSNPN and CDR2 is SVGIG in the germline V gene (reference sequence). This CDR3 has 13 amino acids. The DNA for the CDR3 is TGTGCCTGGAGCCAGACAGGGGTTGGGGGCTACACCTTC. This sequence encodes CAWSQTGVGGYTF. Full variable domain (rest looked up from reference TRBV30 and TRBJ1-2): SQTIHQWPATLVQPVGSPLSLECTVEGTSNPNLYWYRQAAGRGLQLLFYSVGIGQISSEVPQNLSASRPQDRQFILSSKKLLLSDSGFYLCAWSQTGVGGYTFGSGTRLTVV.

The chain couples TRBV6-5 to TRBJ1-3; maybe TRBD1 (6 bases). V was shortened by 4 bases and J by 1 base, with 14 bases between the two germline ends. CDR1 and CDR2 from the germline V gene are MNHEY and SVGAGI. The CDR3 sequence is 16 residues long. The CDR3 DNA is TGTGCCAGCAGTTCAATAACCAGGGGATCTGGAAACACCATATATTTT. Translation gives CASSSITRGSGNTIYF.